This section outlines one TCR beta chain sequence together with its context. Antigen: not known. Per the germline V gene, CDR1 is SEHNR and CDR2 is FQNEAQ (reference sequence). This CDR3 is built from 13 residues. Germline trimming cut 5 bases from V and 7 bases from J; bases unmatched to any gene: 3. The data derive from a study of PD-1 blockade in classical Hodgkin lymphoma. Time point: cycle 4 day 1 (C4D1), after around six weeks of nivolumab. Relapses following autologous stem cell transplantation were seen in all patients, with brentuximab vedotin exposure varying. TCRdb's table, derived via immunoSEQ multiplex PCR, lists solely in-frame clones and lacks some. The sample carries tens of thousands of clones, roughly 85% recorded once. General study points: Researchers reported that CD4+ TCR diversity, though not CD8+, rose significantly by C4D1. Complete responders had baseline diversity similar to newly diagnosed patients. Repertoire differences have undefined causes, possibly disease activity or prior therapy.

The receptor was isolated from a human donor with classical Hodgkin lymphoma. Sequences were derived from peripheral blood mononuclear cells (PBMCs), sampled before the fourth cycle of nivolumab. The rearrangement joins TRBV7-9 to TRBJ1-2; 11 nucleotides align to TRBD1. CDR3 DNA sequence: TGTGCCAGCAGCAAAGGACAGGGGGCTGGCTACACCTTC. Its protein is CASSKGQGAGYTF.